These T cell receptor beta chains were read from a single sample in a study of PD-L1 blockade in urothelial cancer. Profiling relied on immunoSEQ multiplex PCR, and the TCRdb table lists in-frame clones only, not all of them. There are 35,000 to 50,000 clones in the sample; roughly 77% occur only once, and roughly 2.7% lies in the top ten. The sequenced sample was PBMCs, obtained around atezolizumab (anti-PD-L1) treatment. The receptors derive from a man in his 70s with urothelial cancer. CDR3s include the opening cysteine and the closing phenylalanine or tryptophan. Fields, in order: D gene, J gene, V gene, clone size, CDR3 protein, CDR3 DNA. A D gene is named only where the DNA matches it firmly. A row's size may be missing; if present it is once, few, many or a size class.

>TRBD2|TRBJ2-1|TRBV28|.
CAAGREVPYNEQFF
TGTGCCGCGGGGCGGGAGGTCCCCTACAATGAGCAGTTCTTC
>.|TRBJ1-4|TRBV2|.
CASSWGTNEKLFF
TGTGCCAGCAGCTGGGGCACTAATGAAAAACTGTTTTTT
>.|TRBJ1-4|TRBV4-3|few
CASSQGAREKLFF
TGCGCCAGCAGCCAGGGGGCTAGGGAAAAACTGTTTTTT
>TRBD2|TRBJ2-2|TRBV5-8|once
CASDRGVEAGNTGELFF
TGTGCCAGTGATCGGGGAGTTGAAGCGGGAAACACCGGGGAGCTGTTTTTT
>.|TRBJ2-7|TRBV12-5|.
CASALWGGSGYEQYF
TGTGCTAGTGCCCTTTGGGGAGGTTCGGGCTACGAGCAGTACTTC
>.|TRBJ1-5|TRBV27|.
CASRPLGEGNQPQHF
TGTGCCAGCCGTCCCTTGGGGGAGGGCAATCAGCCCCAGCATTTT
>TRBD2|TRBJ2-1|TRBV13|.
CASSPPGLAGYNEQFF
TGTGCCAGCAGCCCACCGGGACTAGCGGGGTACAATGAGCAGTTCTTC
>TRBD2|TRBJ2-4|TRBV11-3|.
CASSPREGQGNIQYF
TGTGCCAGCAGCCCGCGGGAGGGCCAGGGAAACATTCAGTACTTC
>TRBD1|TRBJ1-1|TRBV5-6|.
CASSYDSTGGTEAFF
TGTGCCAGCAGCTATGATAGCACAGGGGGCACTGAAGCTTTCTTT
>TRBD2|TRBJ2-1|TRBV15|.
CATSGSSGLAGGQQFF
TGTGCCACCAGCGGATCGTCGGGACTAGCGGGAGGTCAGCAGTTCTTC
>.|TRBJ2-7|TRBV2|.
CASSNSYEQYF
TGTGCCAGCAGTAACAGCTACGAGCAGTACTTC
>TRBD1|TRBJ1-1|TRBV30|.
CAWIGQGATEAFF
TGTGCCTGGATAGGACAGGGAGCCACTGAAGCTTTCTTT
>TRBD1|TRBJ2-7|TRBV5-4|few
CASSLGLQGGSYEQYF
TGTGCCAGCAGCTTGGGCCTACAGGGGGGATCCTACGAGCAGTACTTC
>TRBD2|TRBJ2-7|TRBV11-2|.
CASSFPGLALYEQYF
TGTGCCAGCAGCTTTCCGGGACTAGCCCTTTACGAGCAGTACTTC
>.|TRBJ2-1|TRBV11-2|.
CASSWAYEQFF
TGTGCCAGCAGCTGGGCATATGAGCAGTTCTTC
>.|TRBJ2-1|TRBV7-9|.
CASSAGGYNEQFF
TGTGCCAGCAGCGCCGGAGGCTACAATGAGCAGTTCTTC
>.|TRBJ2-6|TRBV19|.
CASSDNSGANVLTF
TGTGCCAGTAGTGACAACTCTGGGGCCAACGTCCTGACTTTC